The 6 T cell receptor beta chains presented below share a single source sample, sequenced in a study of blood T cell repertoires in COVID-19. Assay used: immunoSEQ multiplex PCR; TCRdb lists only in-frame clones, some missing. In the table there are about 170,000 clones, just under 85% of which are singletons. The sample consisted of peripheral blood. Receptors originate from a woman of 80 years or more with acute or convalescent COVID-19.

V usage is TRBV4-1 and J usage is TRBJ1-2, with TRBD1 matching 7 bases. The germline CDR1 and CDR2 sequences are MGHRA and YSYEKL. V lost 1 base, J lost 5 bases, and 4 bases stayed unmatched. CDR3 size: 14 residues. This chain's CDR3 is CASSQGTGAYGYTF. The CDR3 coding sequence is TGCGCCAGCAGCCAAGGGACAGGCGCGTATGGCTACACCTTC.

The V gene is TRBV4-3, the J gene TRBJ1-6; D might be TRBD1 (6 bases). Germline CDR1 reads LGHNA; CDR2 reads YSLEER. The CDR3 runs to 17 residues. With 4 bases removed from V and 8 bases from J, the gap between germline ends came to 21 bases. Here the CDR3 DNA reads TGCGCCAGCAGCCCCACAGGGCCGTTTGCCAACTATTCACCCCTCCACTTT. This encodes CASSPTGPFANYSPLHF.

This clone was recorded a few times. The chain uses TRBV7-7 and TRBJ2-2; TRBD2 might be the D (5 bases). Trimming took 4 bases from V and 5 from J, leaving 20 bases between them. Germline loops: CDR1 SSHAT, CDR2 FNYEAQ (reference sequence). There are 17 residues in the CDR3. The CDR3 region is CASSSSPLGGRTGELFF. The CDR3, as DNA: TGTGCCAGCAGCTCCTCGCCCCTAGGAGGCCGGACCGGGGAGCTGTTTTTT.

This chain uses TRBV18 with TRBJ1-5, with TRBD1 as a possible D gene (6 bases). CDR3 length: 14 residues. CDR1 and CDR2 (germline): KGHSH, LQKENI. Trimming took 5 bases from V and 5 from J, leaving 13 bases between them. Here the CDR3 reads CASSAGTPYQPQHF. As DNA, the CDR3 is TGTGCCAGCTCAGCAGGGACACCCTATCAGCCCCAGCATTTT.

The CDR3 DNA reads TGTGCCTGGAATCAGCGGGGTGAAAAACTGTTTTTT. Protein sequence: CAWNQRGEKLFF. The chain uses TRBV30 and TRBJ1-4; D unresolved. The germline V gene encodes CDR1 GTSNPN and CDR2 SVGIG (reference sequence). Trimming cost V 4 bases and J 7 bases, with 10 bases left between them. The CDR3 runs 12 residues.

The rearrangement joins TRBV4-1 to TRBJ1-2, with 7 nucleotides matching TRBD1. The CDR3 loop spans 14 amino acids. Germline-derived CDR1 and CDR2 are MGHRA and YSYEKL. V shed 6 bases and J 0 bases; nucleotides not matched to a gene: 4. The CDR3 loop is CASSQGTANYGYTF. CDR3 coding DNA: TGCGCCAGCAGTCAGGGGACAGCTAACTATGGCTACACCTTC.